This is a list of T cell receptor beta chains from one sample in a study of breast tumors, draining lymph nodes, adjacent tissues. Using its own MiXCR run on the multiplex PCR reads, TCRdb lists one record per CDR3 protein. Of 200,000 to 300,000 distinct CDR3 sequences in the sample, over 30% were seen once. Source material: axillary lymph node tissue. These receptors were collected from a female donor with breast cancer. Some clones in this sample may be carry-over from other donors' samples. The CDR3 runs from the conserved cysteine through the conserved F or W. D genes are given only for firm matches. Clone size is not always given. Where it is, it says once, few, many or a class for expanded clones.

CDR3 DNA,CDR3 protein,V gene,clone size,D gene,J gene
TGTGCCAGCAGTTACGCGGGACAGGGTGACTACGAGCAGTACTTC,CASSYAGQGDYEQYF,TRBV6-5,many,TRBD1,TRBJ2-7
TGTGCCAGCAGCTTGCGGCGGGAGCGCCCCCACGAGCAGTACTTC,CASSLRRERPHEQYF,TRBV5-5,many,TRBD2,TRBJ2-7
TGCGCCAGCAGCTATACCGGGACTAGCGGCAGCGGGGAGACCCAGTACTTC,CASSYTGTSGSGETQYF,TRBV5-1,few,TRBD2,TRBJ2-5
TGCAGTGCCACCGTAGGCCGGGGCACCGGGGAGCTGTTTTTT,CSATVGRGTGELFF,TRBV20-1,many,.,TRBJ2-2
TGTGCCAGCAGTCCCGCACAGGGGGCAGGAGATGAGCAGTTCTTC,CASSPAQGAGDEQFF,TRBV28,.,TRBD1,TRBJ2-1
TGCAGTGCTAGAGATCACCCCTCGTCAGGCGGCTACACCTTC,CSARDHPSSGGYTF,TRBV20-1,.,.,TRBJ1-2
TGTGCCAGCAGCCGAGGTGGCGCCTGGAGCTCCTATAATTCACCCCTCCACTTT,CASSRGGAWSSYNSPLHF,TRBV6-1,many,.,TRBJ1-6
TGCAGTGCTGACGACAGCGCCGAGACCCAGTACTTC,CSADDSAETQYF,TRBV20-1,many,.,TRBJ2-5
TGTGCCACCAGTGATTCGGGACGGGGGGCTGGAGGCTGCACCTTC,CATSDSGRGAGGCTF,TRBV24-1,.,.,TRBJ1-2
TGTGCCAGCAGCAAAACTAGCGGGCTAGAGACCCAGTACTTC,CASSKTSGLETQYF,TRBV7-2,many,TRBD2,TRBJ2-5
TGCGCCAGCAGCCAAGTGGAAGGACTAGCGCTCGAAGAGCAGTTCTTC,CASSQVEGLALEEQFF,TRBV7-3,many,TRBD2,TRBJ2-1
TGTGCCAGCAGCGTTACAGGGGAAAGAAGGGATGAGCAGTTCTTC,CASSVTGERRDEQFF,TRBV7-6,many,TRBD1,TRBJ2-1
TGTGCCAGCAGCTTAAGGACTAGCGGGAGCTCCTACGAGCAGTACTTC,CASSLRTSGSSYEQYF,TRBV7-3,.,TRBD2,TRBJ2-7
TGTGCTAGTGGTTTCCCTTTTCCTAGCGGTGGCTACGAGCAGTACTTC,CASGFPFPSGGYEQYF,TRBV12-5,few,TRBD2,TRBJ2-7
TGTGCCAGCTCACTATCGGCAGGGAGCAATCAGCCCCAGCATTTT,CASSLSAGSNQPQHF,TRBV18,.,.,TRBJ1-5
TGTGCCATCAGTGTGGGGACCATTAGCAATCAGCCCCAGCATTTT,CAISVGTISNQPQHF,TRBV10-3,once,.,TRBJ1-5
TGTGCCAGCAGCCCGGGACTAGATCTGCAAGAGACCCAGTACTTC,CASSPGLDLQETQYF,TRBV3-1,.,TRBD2,TRBJ2-5
TGTGCCAGCAGTGCTACCGGGACGGGTAATTCACCCCTCCACTTT,CASSATGTGNSPLHF,TRBV2,.,.,TRBJ1-6
TGTGCCAGCAGCCGAGATTCCCTCGGCCCACATGAGACAGAGACCCAGTACTTC,CASSRDSLGPHETETQYF,TRBV3-1,.,.,TRBJ2-5
TGCGCCAGCAGACCCACAGGGGGGATCTCCTACGAGCAGTACTTC,CASRPTGGISYEQYF,TRBV5-1,many,TRBD1,TRBJ2-7
TGCAGTGCTCTTGGACAGGGAGGAGAGACCCAGTACTTC,CSALGQGGETQYF,TRBV20-1,.,TRBD1,TRBJ2-5
TGTGCCAGCAGCTTGGGGCAGGGAGGCCTTTACGAGCAGTACTTC,CASSLGQGGLYEQYF,TRBV5-6,.,.,TRBJ2-7
TGTGCCAGTAGTATACGAGGTGACTCTGGAAACACCATATATTTT,CASSIRGDSGNTIYF,TRBV19,few,.,TRBJ1-3
TGCAGTGCTGCCAGGGGGCGCAATCAGCCCCAGCATTTT,CSAARGRNQPQHF,TRBV20-1,many,TRBD1,TRBJ1-5
TGTGCCACCAGCAAAGGTCTAGGACAGGGAAACCAGCCCCAGCATTTT,CATSKGLGQGNQPQHF,TRBV15,many,TRBD1,TRBJ1-5
TGCAGTGCTCAACAGGGGTCGGGCAATCAGCCCCAGCATTTT,CSAQQGSGNQPQHF,TRBV20-1,many,TRBD1,TRBJ1-5
TGCGCCAGCAGGTCAGCGGGAACGATACGCGAGCAGTACTTC,CASRSAGTIREQYF,TRBV5-1,many,TRBD2,TRBJ2-7
TGTGCCAGCAGCTTAGTCCGGGCCCTCCACACAGATACGCAGTATTTT,CASSLVRALHTDTQYF,TRBV5-6,.,.,TRBJ2-3
TGCGCCAGCAGCTTGGGGGCCAAACAGCCCCAGCATTTT,CASSLGAKQPQHF,TRBV5-1,.,.,TRBJ1-5
TGCAGCGTTGAAGGGGACTCCTACGAGCAGTACTTC,CSVEGDSYEQYF,TRBV29-1,many,.,TRBJ2-7
TGTGCCAGCAGCCGATTCCTCGGACTACTCAGTAATAATTCACCCCTCCACTTT,CASSRFLGLLSNNSPLHF,TRBV7-2,many,.,TRBJ1-6
TGTGCCAGCAGTTTATTCGTGGGGACGGGAGCTAACTATGGCTACACCTTC,CASSLFVGTGANYGYTF,TRBV12-3/TRBV12-4,many,.,TRBJ1-2
TGTGCCAGCAACCCCCCCACAGCGGGGTCGATAGGGACCCAGTACTTC,CASNPPTAGSIGTQYF,TRBV6-1,few,TRBD2,TRBJ2-5
TGTGCCAGCAGTACCCGACTAGCGTTTCCTTCAGATACGCAGTATTTT,CASSTRLAFPSDTQYF,TRBV6-5,few,TRBD2,TRBJ2-3
TGTGCCCGTAGCACCGGACTAGCGGGAGCAGATACGCAGTATTTT,CARSTGLAGADTQYF,TRBV7-2,.,TRBD2,TRBJ2-3
TGCAGTGCTAGAGCCGTAGCGGGAGGAGCTTATGAGCAGTTCTTC,CSARAVAGGAYEQFF,TRBV20-1,.,TRBD2,TRBJ2-1
TGTGCCACCAGTGACTACCTAGCGGGACTTTCCACAGATACGCAGTATTTT,CATSDYLAGLSTDTQYF,TRBV24-1,.,TRBD2,TRBJ2-3
TGCGCCAGCAGCCGGACCCCATCGGGGCCCGGGGAGCTGTTCTTT,CASSRTPSGPGELFF,TRBV5-1,.,.,TRBJ2-2
TGTGCCAGCAGTCCGGGGGACGGCGTCTGGGTGTTTTTT,CASSPGDGVWVFF,TRBV28,.,.,TRBJ1-4